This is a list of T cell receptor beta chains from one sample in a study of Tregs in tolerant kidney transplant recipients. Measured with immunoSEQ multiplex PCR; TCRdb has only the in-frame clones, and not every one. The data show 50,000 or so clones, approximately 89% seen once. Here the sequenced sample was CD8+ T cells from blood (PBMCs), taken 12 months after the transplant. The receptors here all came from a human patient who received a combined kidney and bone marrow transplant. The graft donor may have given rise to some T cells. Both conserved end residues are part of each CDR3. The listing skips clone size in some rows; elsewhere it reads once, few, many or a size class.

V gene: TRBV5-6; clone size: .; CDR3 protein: CASSLWALPVSYEQYF
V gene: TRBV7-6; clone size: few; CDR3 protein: CASSPQTGETYEQYF
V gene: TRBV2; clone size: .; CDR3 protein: CASSESSGRPINEQFF
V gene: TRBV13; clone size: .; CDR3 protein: CASSSPSTGEGYTF
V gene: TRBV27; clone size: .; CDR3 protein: CASSKLANTGELFF
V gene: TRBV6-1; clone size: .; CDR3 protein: CASNRDTYTGELFF
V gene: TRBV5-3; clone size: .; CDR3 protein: CARTYHGTEDYSNQPQHF
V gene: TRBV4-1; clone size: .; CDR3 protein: CASSPQGEETQYF
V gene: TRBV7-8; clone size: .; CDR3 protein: CASSFSSGRGGETQYF
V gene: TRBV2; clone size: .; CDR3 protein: CASRGLEGLTVNTEAFF
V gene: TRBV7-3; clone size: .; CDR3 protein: CASSFGNTEAFF
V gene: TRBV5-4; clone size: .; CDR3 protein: CASSLTGVDTQYF
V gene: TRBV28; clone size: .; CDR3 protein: CASTSTIKSYEQYF
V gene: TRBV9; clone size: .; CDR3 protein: CASSTHGTDYNEQFF
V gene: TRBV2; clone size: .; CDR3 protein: CASSEIGPLWTSGIRQQYF
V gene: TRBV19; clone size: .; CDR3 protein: CASSHGELFF
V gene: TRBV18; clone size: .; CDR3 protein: CASSTTPTELGQPQHF
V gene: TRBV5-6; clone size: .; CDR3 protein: CASSVTGVGYEQYF
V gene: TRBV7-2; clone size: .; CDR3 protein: CASSLAMGPSDTQYF
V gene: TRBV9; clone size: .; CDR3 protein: CASSVGAGRVDEQYF
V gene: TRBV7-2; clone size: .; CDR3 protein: CASSFRREQYF
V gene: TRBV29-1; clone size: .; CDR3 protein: CSVVGLLSYNEQFF
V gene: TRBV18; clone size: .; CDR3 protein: CASSGQPNYGYTF
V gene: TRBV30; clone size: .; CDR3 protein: CAGQGFSYEQYF
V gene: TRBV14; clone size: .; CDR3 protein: CASSQGEPLHLYNEQFF
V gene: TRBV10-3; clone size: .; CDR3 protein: CAISEISYEQYF
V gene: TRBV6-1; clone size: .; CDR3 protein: CASRTGTGKTEAFF
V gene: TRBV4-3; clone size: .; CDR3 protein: CASSQETGQTYEQYF
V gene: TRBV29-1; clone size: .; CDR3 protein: CSGKMSGVGEKLFF
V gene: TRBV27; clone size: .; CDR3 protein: CASSRYSNQPQHF
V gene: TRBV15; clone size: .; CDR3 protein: CATSSGNTEAFF
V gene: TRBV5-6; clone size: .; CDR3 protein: CASHRGRTEAFF
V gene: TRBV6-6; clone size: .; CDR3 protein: CASSYPGQGVGSPLHF
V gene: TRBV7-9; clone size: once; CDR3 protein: CASSLVSQGALYEQYF
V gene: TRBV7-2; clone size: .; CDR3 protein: CASSLESRAPYEQYF
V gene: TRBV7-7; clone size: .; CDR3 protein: CASSLEPTYTGELFF
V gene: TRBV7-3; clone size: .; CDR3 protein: CASSLKILGVYQETQYF
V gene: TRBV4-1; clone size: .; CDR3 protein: CASSPLLGAPLSSYEQYF
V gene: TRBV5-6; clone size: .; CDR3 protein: CASSLVQLTEAFF
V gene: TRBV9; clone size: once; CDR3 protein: CASSVGGAHEKLFF
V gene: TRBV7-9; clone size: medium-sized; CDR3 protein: CASSPSVNTIYF
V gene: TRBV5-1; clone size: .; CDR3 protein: CASSLVEEGCF
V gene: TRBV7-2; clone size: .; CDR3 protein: CASSPQAGDSYEQYF
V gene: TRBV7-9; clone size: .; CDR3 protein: CASSPGGVEAFF
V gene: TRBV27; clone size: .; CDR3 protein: CASSPTYNEQFF
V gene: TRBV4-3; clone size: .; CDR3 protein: CASSQGGRGELFF
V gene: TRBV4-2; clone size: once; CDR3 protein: CASSQEQGTSNQPQHF
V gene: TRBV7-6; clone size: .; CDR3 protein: CASSDDSPYGYTF
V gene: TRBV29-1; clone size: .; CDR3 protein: CSVGGGSEAFF
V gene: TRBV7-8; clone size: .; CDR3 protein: CASSLVTGGYGYTF
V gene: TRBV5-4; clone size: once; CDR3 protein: CASSLGNSRGEQFF
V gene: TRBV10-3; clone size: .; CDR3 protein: CAISESGVYNEQFF
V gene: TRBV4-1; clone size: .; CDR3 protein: CASSQVSTGDGYTF
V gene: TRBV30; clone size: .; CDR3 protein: CAWSVGHSNQPQHF